This entry describes one T cell receptor (beta chain). Its antigen is undetermined. These data belong to a study of T cell responses to AZD1222 COVID-19 vaccine. Produced via immunoSEQ multiplex PCR; TCRdb's table is partial and in-frame only. The profile shows approximately 70,000 clones, 88% of them singletons. The study's findings and limits: Spike-spanning, vaccine-associated CD4 TCRs were dominant at 160-218 and 743-854. Baseline antibody screening turned up just a handful of seropositive AZD1222 recipients. After two AZD1222 doses, spike-specific TCR breadth and depth rose versus day 0. A reported finding is that nearly half of spike-specific TCRs target unmutated variant regions.

The germline gives CDR1 LGHNA, CDR2 YNFKEQ. V lost 1 base and J lost 6; bases outside the gene matches: 4. The CDR3 sequence is 14 residues long. The receptor comes from an adult who received the MenACWY meningococcal vaccine as a control. The material was peripheral blood, obtained 28 days after the second dose of the MenACWY control vaccine. The chain recombines TRBV4-2 with TRBJ2-7; 9 nucleotides agree with TRBD1. This CDR3 is CASSQGWTGAEQYF. CDR3 in DNA: TGTGCCAGCAGCCAAGGTTGGACAGGGGCCGAGCAGTACTTC.